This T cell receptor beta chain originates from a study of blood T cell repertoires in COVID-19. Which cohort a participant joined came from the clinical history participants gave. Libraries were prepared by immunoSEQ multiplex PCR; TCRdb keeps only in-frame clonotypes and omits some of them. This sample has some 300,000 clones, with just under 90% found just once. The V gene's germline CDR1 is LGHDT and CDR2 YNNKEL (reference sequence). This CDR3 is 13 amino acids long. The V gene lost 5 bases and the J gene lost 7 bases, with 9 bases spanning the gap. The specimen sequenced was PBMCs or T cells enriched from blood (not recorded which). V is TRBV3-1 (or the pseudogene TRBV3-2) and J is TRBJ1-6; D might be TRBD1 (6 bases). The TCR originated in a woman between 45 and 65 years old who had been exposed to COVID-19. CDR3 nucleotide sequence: TGTGCCAGCAGCTTGCAGGGGAATTCACCCCTCCACTTT. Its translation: CASSLQGNSPLHF.